This T cell receptor (beta chain) comes out of a study of T-cell reconstitution after alpha-beta-depleted transplantation in children. This clonotype was detected many times. What it binds is unknown. General study points: The origin of alpha-beta T cells about two months after transplant was reportedly several hundred expanded graft clones. One year post-transplant, T-cell counts and diversity were largely derived from T cells produced anew.

Using unique molecular identifiers, the investigators prepared the TCRbeta library. TCRdb re-called the PCR reads through MiXCR, storing one row per CDR3 protein. Counted here are fewer than 150,000 distinct CDR3 sequences, under 30% occurring once; the ten biggest clones make up over 9.5%. Sequenced material: PBMCs, mostly from graft donor cells, taken 180 days after TCRalphabeta/CD19-depleted stem cell transplant. This receptor was taken from a male patient aged 2 to 10 who had a stem cell transplant for chronic granulomatous disease, so the T cells may come from the graft donor.

The DNA of the CDR3 is TGTGCCAGCAGTCCTCCTAGCGGGAGGCACTACGAGCAGTACTTC. It translates to CASSPPSGRHYEQYF. The V gene is TRBV27, the J gene TRBJ2-7, with 11 bases that match TRBD2. The V and J ends lost 5 bases and 3 bases, in that order; junction bases with no gene match: 6. Germline V gene lookup returns CDR1 MNHEY and CDR2 SMNVEV (reference sequence). The CDR3 spans 15 residues.